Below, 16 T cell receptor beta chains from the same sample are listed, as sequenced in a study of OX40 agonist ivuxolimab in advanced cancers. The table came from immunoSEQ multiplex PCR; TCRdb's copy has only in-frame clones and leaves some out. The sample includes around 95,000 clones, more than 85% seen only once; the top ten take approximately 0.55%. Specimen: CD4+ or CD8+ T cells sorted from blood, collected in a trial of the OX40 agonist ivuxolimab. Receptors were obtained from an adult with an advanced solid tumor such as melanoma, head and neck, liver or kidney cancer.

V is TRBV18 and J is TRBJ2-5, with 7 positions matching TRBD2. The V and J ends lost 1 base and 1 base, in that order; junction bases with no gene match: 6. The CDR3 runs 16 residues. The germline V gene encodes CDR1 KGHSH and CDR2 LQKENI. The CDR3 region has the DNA TGTGCCAGCTCACCACGAGTAGCGGGTACCCAAGAGACCCAGTACTTC. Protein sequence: CASSPRVAGTQETQYF.

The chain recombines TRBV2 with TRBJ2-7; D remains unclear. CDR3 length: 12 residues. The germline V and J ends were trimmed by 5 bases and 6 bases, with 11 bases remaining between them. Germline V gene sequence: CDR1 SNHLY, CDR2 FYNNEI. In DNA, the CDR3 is TGTGCCAGCAGTTACAGTCCGCTCGAGCAGTACTTC. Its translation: CASSYSPLEQYF.

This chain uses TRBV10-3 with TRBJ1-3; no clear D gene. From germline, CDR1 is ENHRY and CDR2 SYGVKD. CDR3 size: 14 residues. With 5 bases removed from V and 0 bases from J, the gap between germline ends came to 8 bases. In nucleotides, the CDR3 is TGTGCCATCAGTCCCCATAGCTCTGGAAACACCATATATTTT. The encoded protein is CAISPHSSGNTIYF.

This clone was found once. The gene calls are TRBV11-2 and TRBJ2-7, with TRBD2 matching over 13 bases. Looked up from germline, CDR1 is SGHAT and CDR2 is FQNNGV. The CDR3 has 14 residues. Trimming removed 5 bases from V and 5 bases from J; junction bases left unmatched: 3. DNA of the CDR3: TGTGCCAGCAGCCGGACTAGCGGGGGTCACGAGCAGTACTTC. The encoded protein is CASSRTSGGHEQYF.

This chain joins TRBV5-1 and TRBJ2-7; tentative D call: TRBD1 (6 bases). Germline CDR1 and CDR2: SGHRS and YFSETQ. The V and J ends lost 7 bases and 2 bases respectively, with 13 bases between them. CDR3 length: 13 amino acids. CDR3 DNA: TGCGCCAGCCGGAGGACAGCCACCTACGAGCAGTACTTC. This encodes CASRRTATYEQYF.

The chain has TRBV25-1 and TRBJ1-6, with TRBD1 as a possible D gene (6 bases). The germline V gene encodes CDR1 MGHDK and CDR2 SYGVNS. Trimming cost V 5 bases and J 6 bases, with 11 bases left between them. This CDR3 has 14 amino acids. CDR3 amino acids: CASSKGTPNSPLHF. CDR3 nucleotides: TGTGCCAGCAGTAAGGGGACACCTAATTCACCCCTCCACTTT.

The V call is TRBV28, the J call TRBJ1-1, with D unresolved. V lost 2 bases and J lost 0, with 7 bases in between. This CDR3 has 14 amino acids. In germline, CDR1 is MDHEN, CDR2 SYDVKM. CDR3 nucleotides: TGTGCCAGCAGTTTAACAGCAATGAACACTGAAGCTTTCTTT. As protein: CASSLTAMNTEAFF.

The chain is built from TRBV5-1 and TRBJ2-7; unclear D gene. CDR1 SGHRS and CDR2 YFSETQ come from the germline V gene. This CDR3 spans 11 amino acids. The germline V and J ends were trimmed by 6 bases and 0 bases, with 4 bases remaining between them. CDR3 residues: CASIPSYEQYF. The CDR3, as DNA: TGCGCCAGCATCCCCTCCTACGAGCAGTACTTC.

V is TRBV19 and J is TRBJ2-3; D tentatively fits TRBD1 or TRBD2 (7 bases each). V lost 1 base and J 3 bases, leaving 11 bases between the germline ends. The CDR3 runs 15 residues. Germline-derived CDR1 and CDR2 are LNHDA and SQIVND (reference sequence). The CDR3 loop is CASSIGQGGTDTQYF. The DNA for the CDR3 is TGTGCCAGTAGTATAGGACAGGGAGGGACAGATACGCAGTATTTT.

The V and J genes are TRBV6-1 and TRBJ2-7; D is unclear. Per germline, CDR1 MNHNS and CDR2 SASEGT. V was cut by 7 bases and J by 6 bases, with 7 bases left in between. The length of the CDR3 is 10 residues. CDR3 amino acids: CASMYGEQYF. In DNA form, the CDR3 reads TGTGCCAGCATGTACGGCGAGCAGTACTTC.

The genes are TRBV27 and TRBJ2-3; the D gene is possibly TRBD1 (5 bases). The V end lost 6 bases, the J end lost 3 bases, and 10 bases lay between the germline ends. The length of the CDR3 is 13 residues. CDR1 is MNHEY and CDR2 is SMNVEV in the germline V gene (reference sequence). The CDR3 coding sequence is TGTGCCAGCAGCCCCAGGGCTACAGATACGCAGTATTTT. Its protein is CASSPRATDTQYF.

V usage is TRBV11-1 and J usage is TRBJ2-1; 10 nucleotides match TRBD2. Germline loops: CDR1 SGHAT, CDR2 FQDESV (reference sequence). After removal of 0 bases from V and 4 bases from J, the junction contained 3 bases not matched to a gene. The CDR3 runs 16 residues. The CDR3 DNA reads TGTGCCAGCAGCTTAGCTCTAGCGGGAGTTTACAATGAGCAGTTCTTC. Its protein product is CASSLALAGVYNEQFF.

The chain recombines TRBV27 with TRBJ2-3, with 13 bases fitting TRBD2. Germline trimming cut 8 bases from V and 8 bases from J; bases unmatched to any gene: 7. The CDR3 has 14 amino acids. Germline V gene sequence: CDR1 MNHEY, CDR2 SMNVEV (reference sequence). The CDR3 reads CASHRTSGSATQYF. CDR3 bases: TGTGCCAGCCATAGGACTAGCGGGAGTGCTACGCAGTATTTT.

CDR3 protein: CASSQDQSQAGELFF. The CDR3 coding sequence is TGTGCCAGCAGCCAAGATCAGAGTCAGGCCGGGGAGCTGTTTTTT. The J gene is TRBJ2-2, the V gene TRBV4-2, with D unclear. CDR3 length: 15 residues. The ends were cut back, 0 bases at V and 6 bases at J, with 11 bases in the middle. The germline V gene encodes CDR1 LGHNA and CDR2 YNFKEQ.

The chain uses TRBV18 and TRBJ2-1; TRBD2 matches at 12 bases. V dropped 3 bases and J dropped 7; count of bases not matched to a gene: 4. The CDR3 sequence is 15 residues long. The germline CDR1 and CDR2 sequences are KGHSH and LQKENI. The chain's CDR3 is CASSPLAGGANEQFF. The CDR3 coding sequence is TGTGCCAGCTCACCCCTAGCGGGGGGGGCGAATGAGCAGTTCTTC.

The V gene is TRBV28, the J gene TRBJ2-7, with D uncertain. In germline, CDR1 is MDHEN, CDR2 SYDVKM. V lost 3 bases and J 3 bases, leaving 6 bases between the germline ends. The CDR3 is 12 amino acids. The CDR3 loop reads CASSLVNYEQYF. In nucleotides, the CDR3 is TGTGCCAGCAGTTTGGTCAACTACGAGCAGTACTTC.